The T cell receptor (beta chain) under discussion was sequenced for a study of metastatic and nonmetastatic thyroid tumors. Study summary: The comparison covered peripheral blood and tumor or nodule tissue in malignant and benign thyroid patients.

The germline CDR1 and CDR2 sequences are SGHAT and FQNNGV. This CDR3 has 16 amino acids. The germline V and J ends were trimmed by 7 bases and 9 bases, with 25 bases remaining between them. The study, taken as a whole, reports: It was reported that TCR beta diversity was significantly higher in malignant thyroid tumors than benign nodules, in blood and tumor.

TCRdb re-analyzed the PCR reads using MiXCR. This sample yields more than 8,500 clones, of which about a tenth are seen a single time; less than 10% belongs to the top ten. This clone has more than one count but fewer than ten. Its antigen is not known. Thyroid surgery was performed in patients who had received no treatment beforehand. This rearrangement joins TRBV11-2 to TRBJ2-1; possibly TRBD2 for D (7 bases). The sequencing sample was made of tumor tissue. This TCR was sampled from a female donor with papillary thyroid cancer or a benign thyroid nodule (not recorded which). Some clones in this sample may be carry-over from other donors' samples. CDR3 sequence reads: CASIPSTSRGAFEQFF. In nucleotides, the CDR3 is TGTGCCAGCATCCCCTCGACTAGCCGGGGGGCCTTTGAGCAGTTCTTC.